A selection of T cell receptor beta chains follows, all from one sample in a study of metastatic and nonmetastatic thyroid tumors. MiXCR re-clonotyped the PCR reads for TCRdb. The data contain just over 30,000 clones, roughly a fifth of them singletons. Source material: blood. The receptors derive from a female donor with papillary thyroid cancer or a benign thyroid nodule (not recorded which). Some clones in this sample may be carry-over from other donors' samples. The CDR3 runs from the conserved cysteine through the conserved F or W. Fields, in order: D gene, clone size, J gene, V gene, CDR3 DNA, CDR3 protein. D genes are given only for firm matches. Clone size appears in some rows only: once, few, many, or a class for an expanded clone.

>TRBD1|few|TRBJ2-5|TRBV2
TGTGCCAGCTGTGGGACAGGGAGAAAAGATACCCAGTACTTC
CASCGTGRKDTQYF
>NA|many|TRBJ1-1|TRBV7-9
TGTGCCAGCAGCCTAAAAGCAGGGACGAACACTGAAGCTTTCTTT
CASSLKAGTNTEAFF
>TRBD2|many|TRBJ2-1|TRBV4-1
TGCGCCAGCAGCCAAGAGCAAGCTAGCGGGGGGGTGGTGGAGCAGTTCTTC
CASSQEQASGGVVEQFF
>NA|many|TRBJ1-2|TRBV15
TGTGCCACCAGCAGAGACATGGGGGGCTACACCTTC
CATSRDMGGYTF
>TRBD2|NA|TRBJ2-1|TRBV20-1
TGCAGTGCCATAATAGCGGGGGGGCGCTCCTACAATGAGCAGTTCTTC
CSAIIAGGRSYNEQFF
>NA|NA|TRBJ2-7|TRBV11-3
TGTGCCTCTAGACAGGGACTACGGGAGCAGTACTTC
CASRQGLREQYF
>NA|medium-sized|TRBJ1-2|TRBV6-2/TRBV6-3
TGTGCCAGCAGTGACAGGAGGAAAGGAGGCTACACCTTC
CASSDRRKGGYTF
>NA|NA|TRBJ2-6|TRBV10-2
TGCGCCAGCAGTCCCCCCGTGGACAGAAGCTCTGGGGCCAACGTCCTGACTTTC
CASSPPVDRSSGANVLTF
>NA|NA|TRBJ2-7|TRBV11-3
TGTGCCAGCAGCTCCTACGAGCAGTACTTC
CASSSYEQYF
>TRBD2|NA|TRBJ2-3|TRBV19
TGTGCCAGTAGTGTCGGGACTAGCGGGGGGGTTGTCACAGATGTGCAGTATTTT
CASSVGTSGGVVTDVQYF
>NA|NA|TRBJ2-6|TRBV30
TGTGCCTGGGGACCCGGGCCCTCGGGGGGGGCCAACGTCCTGACTTTC
CAWGPGPSGGANVLTF
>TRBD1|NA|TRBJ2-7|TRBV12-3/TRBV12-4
TGTGCCAGCAGTAGGACAGGGGCAAGCGAGCAGTACTTC
CASSRTGASEQYF
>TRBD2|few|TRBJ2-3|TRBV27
TGTGCCAGCAGTTCAACTAGCGGTGGCACAGATACGCAGTATTTT
CASSSTSGGTDTQYF
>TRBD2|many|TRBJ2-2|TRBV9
TGTGCCAGCAGCAGACTAGCGGGGACCGGGGAGCTGTTTTTT
CASSRLAGTGELFF
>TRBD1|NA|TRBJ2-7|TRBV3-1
TGTGCCAGCAGCCAAGCGGGACAGGTCTACGAGCAGTACTTC
CASSQAGQVYEQYF
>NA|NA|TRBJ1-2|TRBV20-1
TGCAGTGCCAGAGGGGGGGCTGGCTACACCTTC
CSARGGAGYTF
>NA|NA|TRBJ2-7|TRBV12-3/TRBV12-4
TGTGCCAGCAGAGCGGAACCCTACGAGCAGTACTTC
CASRAEPYEQYF
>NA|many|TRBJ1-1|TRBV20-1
TGCAGTGCTAGAGCAGGGGAAGGCACGGGAGAGGCTTTCTTT
CSARAGEGTGEAFF
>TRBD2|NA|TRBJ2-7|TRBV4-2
TGTGCCAGTAGACTAGCGGACGCCTACGAGCACTACTTC
CASRLADAYEHYF
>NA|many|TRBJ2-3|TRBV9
TGTGCCAGCAGTCTGACAGATACGCAGTATTTT
CASSLTDTQYF
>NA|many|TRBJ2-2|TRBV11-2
TGTGCCAGCAGCTTGGGGGTGAACACCGGGGAGCTGTTTTTT
CASSLGVNTGELFF
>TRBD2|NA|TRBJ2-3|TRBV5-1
TGCGCCAGCAGCGGAGCGGGAGGATTCACAGATACGCAGTATTTT
CASSGAGGFTDTQYF
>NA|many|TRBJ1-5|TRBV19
TGTGCCAGTAGTGAAATACAGGGAGGCGGTCAGCCCCAGCATTTT
CASSEIQGGGQPQHF
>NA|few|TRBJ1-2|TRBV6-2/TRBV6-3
TGTGCCAGCAGTTACGAGGCCAGATATGGCTACACCTTC
CASSYEARYGYTF
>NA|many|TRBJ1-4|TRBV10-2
TGCGCCAGCAGTGAGTCTACTGAAAAGCTGTTTTTT
CASSESTEKLFF
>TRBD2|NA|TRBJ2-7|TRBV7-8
TGTGCCAGCAGCCCCACTAGCGTAAGCTCCTACGAGCAGTACTTC
CASSPTSVSSYEQYF
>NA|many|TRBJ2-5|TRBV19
TGTGCCAGTAGTCAGTACCAAGAGACCCAGTACTTC
CASSQYQETQYF
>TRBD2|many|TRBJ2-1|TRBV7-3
TGTGCCAGCAGCCCGAGGCTAGCGGGGGGCACCATAAATGAGCAGTTCTTC
CASSPRLAGGTINEQFF
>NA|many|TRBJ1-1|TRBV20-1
TGCAGTGCCGAGAGGTGGCGTCCGCTGAACACTGAAGCTTTCTTT
CSAERWRPLNTEAFF
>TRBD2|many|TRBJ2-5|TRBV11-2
TGTGCCAGCAGCTGGGGACGTATGACTAGCGCACAAGAGACCCAGTACTTC
CASSWGRMTSAQETQYF
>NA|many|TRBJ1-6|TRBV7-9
TGTGCCAGCAGCTTACTTAACAGCCAGAATTCACCCCTCCACTTT
CASSLLNSQNSPLHF
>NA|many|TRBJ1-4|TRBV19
TGTGCCAGTATTAACAGCGCAACTAATGAAAAACTGTTTTTT
CASINSATNEKLFF
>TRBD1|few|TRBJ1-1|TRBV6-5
TGTGCCAGCAGTTACCAGGACAGGGGGCCACCTCAAGCTTTCTTT
CASSYQDRGPPQAFF
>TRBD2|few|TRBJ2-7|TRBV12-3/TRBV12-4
TGTGCCAGCAGCCCCGGGAGGGCCGAGCAGTACTTC
CASSPGRAEQYF
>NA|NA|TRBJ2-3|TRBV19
TGTGCCAGTAGTGTAGATAAAAGAGGGGTGACAGATACGCAGTATTTT
CASSVDKRGVTDTQYF
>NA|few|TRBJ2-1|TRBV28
TGTGCCACTGACCGGGACCCAGTTATGCATGAGCAGTTCTTC
CATDRDPVMHEQFF